These 19 T cell receptor beta chains share one sample of origin, sequenced in a study of blood T cell repertoires in COVID-19. Assay used: immunoSEQ multiplex PCR; TCRdb lists only in-frame clones, some missing. The repertoire holds about 83,000 clones, with about 83% as singletons. Sequenced input: peripheral blood. These receptors came from a man between 60 and 75 years old with acute or convalescent COVID-19.

This clone was seen only once. This chain joins TRBV27 and TRBJ1-6, with TRBD1 matching over 7 bases. The J segment lost 2 bases and the V segment lost 6 bases, leaving 13 bases of the junction unmatched. This CDR3 has 18 amino acids. The germline V gene has CDR1 MNHEY and CDR2 SMNVEV (reference sequence). Written as DNA, the CDR3 is TGTGCCAGCAGGACCGGGACAGATTTAGTCACCTATAATTCACCCCTCCACTTT. This sequence encodes CASRTGTDLVTYNSPLHF.

The chain combines TRBV7-2 with TRBJ2-5; D perhaps matches TRBD2 (5 bases). Trimming removed 6 bases from V and 3 bases from J, with 20 bases in between. Germline CDR1 and CDR2: SGHTA and FQGNSA. The CDR3 consists of 16 residues. The CDR3 here is CASRAGVSRVEETQYF. The CDR3 DNA reads as TGTGCCAGCAGGGCCGGGGTCAGTAGGGTAGAAGAGACCCAGTACTTC.

This clone has more than one count but fewer than ten. V usage is TRBV11-2 and J usage is TRBJ2-2; 8 nucleotides agree with TRBD1. This CDR3 has 16 amino acids. Germline CDR1 SGHAT, CDR2 FQNNGV. V trimming: 4 bases; J trimming: 4 bases; junction bases outside the gene matches: 8. The CDR3 nucleotides read TGTGCCAGCAGCTCGTATTGGACAGGGCGCACCGGGGAGCTGTTTTTT. Encoded protein: CASSSYWTGRTGELFF.

J is TRBJ2-3 and V is TRBV15; TRBD2 might be the D (6 bases). The V and J ends lost 3 bases and 2 bases respectively, with 15 bases between them. Looked up from germline, CDR1 is LNHNV and CDR2 is YYDKDF (reference sequence). This CDR3 has 16 amino acids. The CDR3 protein is CATSRRAGGATDTQYF. The CDR3, as DNA: TGTGCCACCAGCAGGAGGGCTGGAGGGGCCACAGATACGCAGTATTTT.

This chain links TRBV3-1 (or the pseudogene TRBV3-2) with TRBJ2-5, with 10 bases matching TRBD2. Germline V gene lookup returns CDR1 LGHDT and CDR2 YNNKEL (reference sequence). This CDR3 comprises 15 residues. V lost 8 bases and J lost 3; bases outside the gene matches: 9. The CDR3 DNA follows: TGTGCCAGCCTACTAGCGGGGTTGGGAGAAGAGACCCAGTACTTC. Translating gives CASLLAGLGEETQYF.

The V and J genes are TRBV28 and TRBJ1-2, with D tentatively TRBD1 (5 bases). Trimming pared 5 bases from V and 3 bases from J, leaving 19 bases between. CDR1 is MDHEN, CDR2 SYDVKM, per germline. This CDR3 comprises 16 residues. DNA for the CDR3: TGTGCCAGCAGTCCACTACAGGTCGAAACCGACTATGGCTACACCTTC. This codes for CASSPLQVETDYGYTF.

Written as DNA, the CDR3 is TGTGCCACCAGTGATGGAGGGCAGGGATGGCAAGAGACCCAGTACTTC. Amino acid sequence: CATSDGGQGWQETQYF. V gene TRBV24-1 combines with J gene TRBJ2-5; the D gene is possibly TRBD2 (6 bases). The germline CDR1 and CDR2 sequences are KGHDR and SFDVKD. Trimming pared 3 bases from V and 2 bases from J, leaving 15 bases between. The length of the CDR3 is 16 residues.

This clone came up once. The genes are TRBV4-3 and TRBJ2-3, with 12 positions matching TRBD2. After removal of 1 base from V and 0 bases from J, the junction contained 5 bases not matched to a gene. CDR3 length equals 18 residues. Germline CDR1 and CDR2: LGHNA and YSLEER. The CDR3 nucleotides are TGCGCCAGCAGCCAAGGGACTAGCGGGGCCTTTAGCACAGATACGCAGTATTTT. This sequence encodes CASSQGTSGAFSTDTQYF.

The chain carries TRBV7-2 and TRBJ1-2; TRBD1 is a possible D gene (6 bases). V lost 5 bases and J 11 bases, leaving 12 bases between the germline ends. CDR1 and CDR2 (germline): SGHTA, FQGNSA. This CDR3 region has 11 residues. CDR3 sequence reads: CASSLDRGYTF. As DNA, the CDR3 is TGTGCCAGCAGCCTGGACAGAGGGTACACCTTC.

The chain has TRBV19 and TRBJ1-6, with 7 bases that match TRBD1. The J segment lost 7 bases and the V segment lost 2 bases, leaving 5 bases of the junction unmatched. Germline CDR1 and CDR2: LNHDA and SQIVND (reference sequence). The CDR3 has 15 amino acids. Here the CDR3 reads CASSIIGTENSPLHF. The CDR3 DNA reads TGTGCCAGTAGTATAATTGGGACAGAGAATTCACCCCTCCACTTT.

A few counts support this clone. The V call is TRBV4-1, the J call TRBJ2-1, with D maybe TRBD1 (5 bases). This CDR3 comprises 15 residues. From germline, CDR1 is MGHRA and CDR2 YSYEKL. Trimming left V 0 bases short and J 1 base short, with 7 bases between. DNA of the CDR3: TGCGCCAGCAGCCAAGAGGACACATCCTACAATGAGCAGTTCTTC. Its protein product is CASSQEDTSYNEQFF.

The sample holds a few counts of this clone. The chain links TRBV6-5 to TRBJ1-2; 8 positions agree with TRBD1. This CDR3 contains 15 residues. After removal of 6 bases from V and 8 bases from J, the junction contained 14 bases not matched to a gene. Germline loops: CDR1 MNHEY, CDR2 SVGAGI. CDR3 sequence reads: CASSRGGQAPGGYTF. The CDR3 bases are TGTGCCAGCAGCCGCGGGGGACAGGCTCCTGGGGGCTACACCTTC.

The chain couples TRBV4-3 to TRBJ2-5, with TRBD2 matching over 13 bases. V shed 1 base, J shed 1 base, and the junction held 0 bases outside the gene matches. CDR3 length: 16 amino acids. Germline CDR1 is LGHNA and CDR2 is YSLEER. CDR3: CASSQGLAGGQETQYF. As DNA, the CDR3 is TGCGCCAGCAGCCAAGGACTAGCGGGGGGCCAAGAGACCCAGTACTTC.

V gene TRBV19 combines with J gene TRBJ1-6; possibly TRBD1 for D (5 bases). V shed 2 bases and J shed 7 bases, with 9 bases lying between them. The CDR3 covers 14 residues. The V gene's germline CDR1 is LNHDA and CDR2 SQIVND (reference sequence). The CDR3 DNA is TGTGCCAGTAGTATACAGGGTGGCAATTCACCCCTCCACTTT. Translated, it gives CASSIQGGNSPLHF.

The J gene is TRBJ1-1, the V gene TRBV6-6; D gene unclear. V was pared by 6 bases and J by 7 bases, with 15 bases between. The germline V gene has CDR1 MNHNY and CDR2 SVGAGI (reference sequence). The CDR3 totals 13 residues. The CDR3 bases are TGTGCCAGCAGGACCTCCGGGGTCCGTGAAGCTTTCTTT. As protein: CASRTSGVREAFF.

This rearrangement joins TRBV10-2 to TRBJ2-1; TRBD2 is a possible D gene (7 bases). Trimming took off 2 bases at V and 9 bases at J, with 20 bases between the two ends. Per germline, CDR1 WSHSY and CDR2 SAAADI. The CDR3 consists of 16 residues. The chain's CDR3 is CASSETRTGGGGEQFF. The DNA of the CDR3 is TGCGCCAGCAGTGAGACCCGCACGGGGGGAGGGGGTGAGCAGTTCTTC.

This rearrangement joins TRBV12-5 to TRBJ2-7; 10 bases line up with TRBD2. The J segment lost 3 bases and the V segment lost 7 bases, leaving 3 bases of the junction unmatched. There are 13 residues in the CDR3. CDR1 is LGHNT, CDR2 FRNRAP, per germline. CDR3 residues: CASAGLAVYEQYF. CDR3 bases: TGTGCTAGTGCCGGACTAGCGGTCTACGAGCAGTACTTC.

This chain joins TRBV5-5 and TRBJ2-5; 11 nucleotides agree with TRBD1. The V segment lost 2 bases and the J segment 7 bases; nucleotides outside the gene matches: 4. The CDR3 extends over 14 amino acids. CDR1 and CDR2 from the germline V gene are SGHKS and YYEKEE (reference sequence). CDR3 nucleotide sequence: TGTGCCAGCAGCTTTGAGGGACAGGGGGGGACCCAGTACTTC. This translates into CASSFEGQGGTQYF.

The J gene is TRBJ1-5, the V gene TRBV7-8, with TRBD1 identical over 8 bases. Germline CDR1 and CDR2: SGHVS and FQNEAQ. The junction had 1 base not matched to a gene; V was cut back by 1 base and J by 2 bases. The CDR3 loop spans 15 amino acids. Here the CDR3 reads CASSLVQGGNQPQHF. In nucleotides, the CDR3 is TGTGCCAGCAGCTTAGTACAGGGGGGCAATCAGCCCCAGCATTTT.